Below, 3 T cell receptor beta chains from the same sample are listed, as sequenced in a study of cytomegalovirus exposure and HLA in healthy donors. 60 Vbeta and 13 Jbeta primers were used in PCR. Data came from immunoSEQ multiplex PCR; TCRdb stores just in-frame clones and leaves some out. Among 180,000 or so clones listed, 70% to 80% were seen once. The material sequenced was PBMCs. The receptor set was obtained from a young man in good health and CMV-seronegative.

The V gene is TRBV12-5, the J gene TRBJ2-7, with TRBD1 matching 7 bases. V trimming: 5 bases; J trimming: 3 bases; junction bases outside the gene matches: 7. Germline V gene lookup returns CDR1 LGHNT and CDR2 FRNRAP. This CDR3 has 14 amino acids. CDR3 sequence (DNA): TGTGCTAGTGGTCCGACAGGGAACCACTACGAGCAGTACTTC. This sequence encodes CASGPTGNHYEQYF.

The V gene is TRBV5-1, the J gene TRBJ1-2, with D possibly matching TRBD1 (6 bases). There are 16 residues in the CDR3. The germline CDR1 and CDR2 sequences are SGHRS and YFSETQ. V was clipped by 0 bases and J by 0 bases, with 12 bases between them. The CDR3 DNA follows: TGCGCCAGCAGCTTGGTTGGGACACCGACTAACTATGGCTACACCTTC. Encoded protein: CASSLVGTPTNYGYTF.

The rearrangement joins TRBV7-9 to TRBJ2-5, with D possibly being TRBD2 (5 bases). Germline CDR1 is SEHNR and CDR2 is FQNEAQ (reference sequence). The CDR3 covers 14 residues. V lost 0 bases and J 5 bases, leaving 10 bases between the germline ends. The CDR3 sequence is CASSLAPTKETQYF. The DNA for the CDR3 is TGTGCCAGCAGCTTAGCGCCGACTAAGGAGACCCAGTACTTC.